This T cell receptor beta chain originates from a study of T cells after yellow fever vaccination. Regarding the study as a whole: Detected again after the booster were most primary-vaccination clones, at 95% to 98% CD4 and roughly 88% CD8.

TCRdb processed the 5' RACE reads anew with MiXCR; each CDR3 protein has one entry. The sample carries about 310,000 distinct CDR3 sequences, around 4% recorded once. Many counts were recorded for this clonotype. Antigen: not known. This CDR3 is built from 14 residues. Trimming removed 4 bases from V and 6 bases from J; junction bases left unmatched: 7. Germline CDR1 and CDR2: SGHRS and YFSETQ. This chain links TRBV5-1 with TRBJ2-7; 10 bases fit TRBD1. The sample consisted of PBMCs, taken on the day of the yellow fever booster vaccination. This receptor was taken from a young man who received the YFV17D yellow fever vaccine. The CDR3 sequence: CASSPGQGECEQYV. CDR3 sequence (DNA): TGCGCCAGCAGCCCCGGACAGGGGGAATGCGAGCAGTACGTC.